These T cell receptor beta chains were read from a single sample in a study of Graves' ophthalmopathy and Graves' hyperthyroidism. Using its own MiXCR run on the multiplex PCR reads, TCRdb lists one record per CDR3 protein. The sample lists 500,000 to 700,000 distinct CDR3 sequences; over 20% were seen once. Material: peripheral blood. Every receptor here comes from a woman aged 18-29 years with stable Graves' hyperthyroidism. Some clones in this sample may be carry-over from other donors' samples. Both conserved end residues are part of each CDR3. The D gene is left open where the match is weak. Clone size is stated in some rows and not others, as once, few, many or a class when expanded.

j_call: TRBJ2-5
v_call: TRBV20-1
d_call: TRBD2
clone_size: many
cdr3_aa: CSATRLAGAPETQYF
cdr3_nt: TGCAGTGCTACGCGACTAGCGGGGGCCCCAGAGACCCAGTACTTC

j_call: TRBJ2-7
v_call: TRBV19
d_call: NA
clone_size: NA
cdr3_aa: CASSISERSSEQYF
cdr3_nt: TGTGCCAGTAGTATCTCGGAGAGGAGCTCGGAGCAGTACTTC

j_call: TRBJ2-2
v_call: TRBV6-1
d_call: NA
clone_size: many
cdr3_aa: CASSEVQGSTGELFF
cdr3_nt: TGTGCCAGCAGTGAAGTGCAGGGGAGCACCGGGGAGCTGTTTTTT

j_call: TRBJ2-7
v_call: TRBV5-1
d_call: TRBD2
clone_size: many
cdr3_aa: CASRSLGEGGRPPQYF
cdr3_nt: TGCGCCAGCCGCTCTCTAGGGGAGGGCGGGAGACCACCGCAGTACTTC

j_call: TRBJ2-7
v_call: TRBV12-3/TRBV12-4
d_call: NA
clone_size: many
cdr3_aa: CASSHPPLKGGYEQYF
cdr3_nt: TGTGCCAGCAGCCATCCCCCTCTCAAAGGGGGCTACGAGCAGTACTTC

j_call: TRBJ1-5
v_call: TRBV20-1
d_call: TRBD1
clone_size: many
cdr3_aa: CSARDTEFTGGNQPQHF
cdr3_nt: TGCAGTGCTAGAGATACCGAATTTACAGGGGGCAATCAGCCCCAGCATTTT

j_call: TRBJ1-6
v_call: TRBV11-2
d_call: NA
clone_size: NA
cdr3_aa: CASSLAGPLHF
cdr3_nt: TGTGCCAGCAGCTTAGCCGGGCCCCTCCACTTT

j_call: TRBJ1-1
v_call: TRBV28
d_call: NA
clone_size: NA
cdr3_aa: CASSPAQVKDTEAFF
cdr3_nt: TGTGCCAGCAGTCCCGCCCAAGTTAAGGACACTGAAGCTTTCTTT

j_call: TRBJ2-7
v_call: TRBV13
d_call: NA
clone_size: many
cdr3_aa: CASSLGGSHYEQYF
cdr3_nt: TGTGCCAGCAGCTTAGGGGGCAGCCACTACGAGCAGTACTTC

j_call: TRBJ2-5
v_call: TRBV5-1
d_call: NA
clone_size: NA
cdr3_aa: CASSLVFFGGETQYF
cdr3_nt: TGCGCCAGCAGCTTGGTGTTTTTCGGGGGTGAGACCCAGTACTTC

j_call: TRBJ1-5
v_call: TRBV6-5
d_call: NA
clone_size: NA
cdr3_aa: CASSYSRYQPQHF
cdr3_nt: TGTGCCAGCAGTTACTCGAGGTATCAGCCCCAGCATTTT

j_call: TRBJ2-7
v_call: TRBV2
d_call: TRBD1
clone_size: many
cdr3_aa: CASSLQGTHEQYF
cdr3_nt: TGTGCCAGCAGTTTACAGGGGACCCACGAGCAGTACTTC

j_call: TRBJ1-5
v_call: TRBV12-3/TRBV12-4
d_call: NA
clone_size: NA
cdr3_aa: CASSPPAGFYSNQPQHF
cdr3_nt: TGTGCCAGCAGTCCCCCTGCGGGCTTCTATAGCAATCAGCCCCAGCATTTT

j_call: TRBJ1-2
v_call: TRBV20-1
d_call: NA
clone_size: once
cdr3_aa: CSARDLVQRGYGYTF
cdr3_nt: TGCAGTGCTAGAGATCTGGTCCAGAGGGGCTATGGCTACACCTTC

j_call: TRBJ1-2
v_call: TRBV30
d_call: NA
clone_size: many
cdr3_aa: CAWSLGGILNNGYTF
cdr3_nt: TGTGCCTGGAGTCTTGGAGGGATATTAAACAATGGCTACACCTTC

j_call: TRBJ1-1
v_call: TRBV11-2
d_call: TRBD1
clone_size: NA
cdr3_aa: CASSHLSGQANTEAFF
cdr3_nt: TGTGCCAGCAGCCATTTGTCGGGACAGGCGAACACTGAAGCTTTCTTT

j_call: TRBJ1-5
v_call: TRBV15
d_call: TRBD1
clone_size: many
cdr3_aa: CATSRGSTGTYYSNQPQHF
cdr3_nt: TGTGCCACCAGCAGGGGCTCGACAGGGACCTACTATAGCAATCAGCCCCAGCATTTT

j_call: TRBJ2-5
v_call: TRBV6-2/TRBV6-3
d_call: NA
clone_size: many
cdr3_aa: CASTPGDFETQYF
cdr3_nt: TGTGCCAGCACCCCGGGGGACTTCGAGACCCAGTACTTC

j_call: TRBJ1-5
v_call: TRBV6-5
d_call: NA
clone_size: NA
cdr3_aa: CASSYSSNGVGGQPQHF
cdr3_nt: TGTGCCAGCAGTTACTCGAGCAATGGGGTAGGGGGTCAGCCCCAGCATTTT

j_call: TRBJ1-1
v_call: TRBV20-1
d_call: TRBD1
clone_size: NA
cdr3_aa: CSATTGASEAFF
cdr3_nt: TGCAGTGCAACGACAGGGGCGAGTGAAGCTTTCTTT

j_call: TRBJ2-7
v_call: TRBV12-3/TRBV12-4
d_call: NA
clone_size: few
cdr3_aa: CASRPQRKSYEQYF
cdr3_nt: TGTGCCAGCAGACCCCAGCGGAAATCCTACGAGCAGTACTTC

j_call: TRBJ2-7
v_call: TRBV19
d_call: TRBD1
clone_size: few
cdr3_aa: CASSIGRGQEQYF
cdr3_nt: TGTGCCAGTAGTATAGGCAGGGGGCAGGAGCAGTACTTC

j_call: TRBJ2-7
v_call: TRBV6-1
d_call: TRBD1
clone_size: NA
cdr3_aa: CASTYPIGTGGDEQYF
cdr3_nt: TGTGCCAGTACATACCCAATAGGGACAGGGGGCGACGAGCAGTACTTC

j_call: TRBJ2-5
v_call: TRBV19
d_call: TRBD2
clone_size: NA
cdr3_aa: CASSMWRGEETQYF
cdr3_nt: TGTGCCAGTAGTATGTGGCGGGGGGAAGAGACCCAGTACTTC

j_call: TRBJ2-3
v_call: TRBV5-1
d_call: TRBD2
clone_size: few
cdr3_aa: CASSLPHRLASTDTQYF
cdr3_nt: TGCGCCAGCAGCTTGCCCCACCGACTAGCTAGCACAGATACGCAGTATTTT

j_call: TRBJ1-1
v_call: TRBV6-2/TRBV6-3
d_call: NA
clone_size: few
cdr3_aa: CASSRPDTPWNTEAFF
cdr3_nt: TGTGCCAGCAGTAGACCGGACACTCCCTGGAACACTGAAGCTTTCTTT

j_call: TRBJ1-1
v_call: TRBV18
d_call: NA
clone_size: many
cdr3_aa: CASSPAQGVNTEAFF
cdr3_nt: TGTGCCAGCTCACCGGCTCAGGGAGTGAACACTGAAGCTTTCTTT

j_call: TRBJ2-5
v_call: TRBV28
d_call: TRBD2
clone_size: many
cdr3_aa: CASSPGTSGRRGETQYF
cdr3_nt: TGTGCCAGCAGTCCAGGGACTAGCGGGAGACGGGGGGAGACCCAGTACTTC

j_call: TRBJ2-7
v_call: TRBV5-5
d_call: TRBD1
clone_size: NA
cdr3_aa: CASGSQGAPAYEQYF
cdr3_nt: TGTGCCAGCGGCAGCCAGGGGGCGCCGGCCTACGAGCAGTACTTC

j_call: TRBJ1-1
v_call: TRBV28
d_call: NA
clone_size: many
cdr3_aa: CASSLGGASGNTEAFF
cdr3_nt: TGTGCCAGCAGTTTAGGGGGGGCGTCGGGGAACACTGAAGCTTTCTTT

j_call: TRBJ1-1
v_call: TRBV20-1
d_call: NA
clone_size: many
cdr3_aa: CSAHNTGKGTEAFF
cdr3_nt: TGCAGTGCGCATAATACAGGGAAGGGAACTGAAGCTTTCTTT

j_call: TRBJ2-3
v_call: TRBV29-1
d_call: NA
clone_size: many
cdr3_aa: CSVGTGPTDTQYF
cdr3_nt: TGCAGCGTGGGGACGGGACCCACAGATACGCAGTATTTT

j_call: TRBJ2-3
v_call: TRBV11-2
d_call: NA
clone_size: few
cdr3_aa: CASSLDPGLGTDTQYF
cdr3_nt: TGTGCCAGCAGCTTAGACCCAGGGTTGGGCACAGATACGCAGTATTTT

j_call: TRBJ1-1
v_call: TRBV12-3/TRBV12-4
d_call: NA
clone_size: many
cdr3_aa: CASKNSGLEGEAFF
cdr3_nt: TGTGCCAGCAAGAACTCGGGCCTCGAGGGTGAAGCTTTCTTT

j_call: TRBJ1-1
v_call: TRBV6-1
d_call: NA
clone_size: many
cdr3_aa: CASSHWNTEAFF
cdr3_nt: TGTGCCAGCTCCCACTGGAACACTGAAGCTTTCTTT

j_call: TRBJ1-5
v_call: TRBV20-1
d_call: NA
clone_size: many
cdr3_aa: CSAFPDRTLGTQHF
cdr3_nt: TGCAGTGCTTTCCCTGACAGAACCTTAGGGACCCAGCATTTT

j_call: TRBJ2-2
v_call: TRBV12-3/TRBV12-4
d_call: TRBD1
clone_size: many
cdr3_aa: CATRTGVTGELFF
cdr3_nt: TGTGCCACCCGGACAGGGGTCACCGGGGAGCTGTTTTTT

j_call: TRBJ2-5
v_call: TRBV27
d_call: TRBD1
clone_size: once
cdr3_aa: CASSTGQGWTQYF
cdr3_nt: TGTGCCAGCAGTACCGGACAGGGGTGGACCCAGTACTTC

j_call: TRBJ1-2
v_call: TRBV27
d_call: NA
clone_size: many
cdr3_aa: CASSLGPPAYYGYTF
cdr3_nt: TGTGCCAGCAGCTTAGGGCCCCCAGCTTACTATGGCTACACCTTC

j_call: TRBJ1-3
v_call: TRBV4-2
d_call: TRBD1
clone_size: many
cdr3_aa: CASSLGTPHRDRHSGNTIYF
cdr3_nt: TGTGCCAGCAGCCTCGGCACACCTCACCGGGACAGACACTCTGGAAACACCATATATTTT

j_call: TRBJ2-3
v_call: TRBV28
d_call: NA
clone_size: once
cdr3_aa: CASSSRQDSGDTQYF
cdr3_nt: TGTGCCAGCAGTTCAAGACAGGACTCGGGGGATACGCAGTATTTT

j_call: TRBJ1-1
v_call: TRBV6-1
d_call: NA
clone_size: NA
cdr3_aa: CASAPRQMNTEAFF
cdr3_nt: TGTGCCAGCGCCCCCAGACAGATGAACACTGAAGCTTTCTTT

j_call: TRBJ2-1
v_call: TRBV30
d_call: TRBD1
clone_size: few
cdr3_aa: CAWSLSLTGGANEQFF
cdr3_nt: TGTGCCTGGAGTCTTTCCCTGACAGGGGGCGCGAATGAGCAGTTCTTC

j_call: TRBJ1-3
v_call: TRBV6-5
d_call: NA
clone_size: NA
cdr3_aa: CASSYSSGVGNTIYF
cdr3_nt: TGTGCCAGCAGTTACTCGAGCGGTGTTGGAAACACCATATATTTT